These 12 T cell receptor beta chains were sequenced from one sample in a study of OX40 agonist ivuxolimab in advanced cancers. TCRdb's copy holds only in-frame clones and misses some; the assay was immunoSEQ multiplex PCR. The table lists over 55,000 clones, about 81% of them singletons, with roughly 4.7% in the top ten. The specimen was CD4+ or CD8+ T cells sorted from blood, collected in a trial of the OX40 agonist ivuxolimab. Receptors originate from an adult with an advanced solid tumor such as melanoma, head and neck, liver or kidney cancer.

This clone came up once. CDR3 residues: CASKGDRETDTQYF. CDR3 nucleotide sequence: TGTGCCAGCAAAGGGGACAGGGAAACAGATACGCAGTATTTT. V is TRBV6-5 and J is TRBJ2-3, with 9 positions matching TRBD1. Germline CDR1 MNHEY, CDR2 SVGAGI. This CDR3 is built from 14 residues. Trimming at V came to 7 bases and at J to 3 bases, leaving 5 bases not matched to a gene.

The sample holds a few counts of this clone. The gene calls are TRBV5-4 and TRBJ2-1, with 9 bases lining up with TRBD1. J gave up 8 bases and V 4 bases, and 16 bases lay outside the gene matches. CDR1 SGHNT and CDR2 YYREEE come from the germline V gene (reference sequence). This CDR3 is built from 17 residues. CDR3: CASSPPRGQGLGDEQFF. CDR3 sequence (DNA): TGTGCCAGCAGCCCCCCGAGGGGACAGGGCTTGGGCGATGAGCAGTTCTTC.

This chain uses TRBV10-3 with TRBJ2-1; 10 bases are shared with TRBD1. Germline V CDR1 and CDR2: ENHRY, SYGVKD. V lost 11 bases to trimming and J lost 10 bases; unmatched junction nucleotides: 20. This CDR3 has 16 residues. CDR3 region: CASKRSGTGAAQEQFF. The CDR3 nucleotides read TGTGCCTCCAAAAGATCTGGGACAGGGGCCGCGCAGGAGCAGTTCTTC.

The V and J genes are TRBV5-4 and TRBJ1-1, with unresolved D. This CDR3 region has 16 residues. Germline CDR1 SGHNT, CDR2 YYREEE (reference sequence). Trimming shortened V by 4 bases and J by 0 bases, and 16 bases separated the two germline ends. The CDR3 sequence is CASSPSPRQMNTEAFF. CDR3 coding DNA: TGTGCCAGCAGCCCATCCCCCCGACAAATGAACACTGAAGCTTTCTTT.

This rearrangement joins TRBV19 to TRBJ1-2; 10 bases match TRBD1. With V trimmed by 7 bases and J by 5 bases, 7 bases remained unmatched. From germline, CDR1 is LNHDA and CDR2 SQIVND (reference sequence). This CDR3 is built from 14 residues. As DNA, the CDR3 is TGTGCCAGTACCACCCCGGGACAGGGGTATGGCTACACCTTC. It is translated as CASTTPGQGYGYTF.

The rearrangement links TRBV6-5 to TRBJ2-7, with 9 bases identical to TRBD1. The CDR3 loop spans 13 amino acids. Germline-derived CDR1 and CDR2 are MNHEY and SVGAGI. V lost 7 bases and J lost 4; bases outside the gene matches: 5. The CDR3 bases are TGTGCCAGCACCCGGGACAGGGATTACGAGCAGTACTTC. It is translated as CASTRDRDYEQYF.

This chain joins TRBV5-4 and TRBJ2-7, with D perhaps TRBD1 (5 bases). The CDR3 is 14 residues long. The germline V gene has CDR1 SGHNT and CDR2 YYREEE (reference sequence). V lost 5 bases and J lost 2, with 14 bases in between. DNA of the CDR3: TGTGCCAGCAGATTTGACCAGGGTGCCTACGAGCAGTACTTC. Its protein product is CASRFDQGAYEQYF.

This rearrangement joins TRBV7-7 to TRBJ2-1; 8 bases are shared with TRBD2. The CDR3 runs to 15 residues. Germline V gene data show CDR1 as SSHAT and CDR2 as FNYEAQ (reference sequence). The V segment lost 5 bases and the J segment 9 bases; nucleotides outside the gene matches: 12. The CDR3 DNA sequence: TGTGCCAGCAGCCCCACCCCGGGAGGGTGGAGTGAGCAGTTCTTC. It specifies CASSPTPGGWSEQFF.

The chain combines TRBV11-1 with TRBJ2-2, with no clear D. The CDR3 loop spans 16 amino acids. V dropped 1 base and J dropped 6 bases, with 15 bases sitting between them. Germline CDR1 SGHAT, CDR2 FQDESV (reference sequence). Here the CDR3 reads CASSLGENSHPGELFF. CDR3 DNA: TGTGCCAGCAGCTTAGGAGAGAACTCCCACCCCGGGGAGCTGTTTTTT.

This clone was recorded once. The junction and the germline gene differ at one end; a read error may be behind it. Here the CDR3 reads CASSYEATSPFF. The DNA of the CDR3 is TGTGCCAGCAGTTACGAGGCGACCAGTCCCTTCTTC. V and J are TRBV6-6 and TRBJ1-2; D call uncertain. The CDR3 consists of 12 residues. Looked up from germline, CDR1 is MNHNY and CDR2 is SVGAGI (reference sequence).

This clone was counted many times. The CDR3 region is CASRSDRGPEAFF. The CDR3 DNA reads TGTGCCAGCAGATCGGACAGGGGGCCTGAAGCTTTCTTT. The chain has TRBV11-3 and TRBJ1-1, with 11 bases aligning to TRBD1. The junction had 3 bases not matched to a gene; V was cut back by 6 bases and J by 6 bases. The germline CDR1 and CDR2 sequences are SGHNT and YENEEA. This CDR3 comprises 13 residues.

V and J are TRBV7-9 and TRBJ2-1, with D uncertain. The CDR3 runs to 12 residues. Trimming took off 5 bases at V and 10 bases at J, with 12 bases between the two ends. The germline V gene has CDR1 SEHNR and CDR2 FQNEAQ (reference sequence). The CDR3 DNA reads as TGTGCCAGCAGCCACACCCTCGACGAGCAGTTCTTC. As protein: CASSHTLDEQFF.